Below are 13 T cell receptor beta chains sequenced from a single sample in a study of blood T cell repertoires in COVID-19. TCRdb's table, derived via immunoSEQ multiplex PCR, lists solely in-frame clones and lacks some. The sample consists of about 250,000 clones, 82% of them appearing once. The sample taken for sequencing was peripheral blood. The source is a woman at least 80 years old with active or convalescent COVID-19.

This rearrangement joins TRBV9 to TRBJ2-1; 7 bases map to TRBD2. The germline gives CDR1 SGDLS, CDR2 YYNGEE. V was clipped by 1 base and J by 12 bases; unmatched bases: 13. The CDR3 consists of 15 residues. The CDR3 coding sequence is TGTGCCAGCAGCGTAAGCGGGATGGTAGGAGACACGCAGTTCTTC. This translates into CASSVSGMVGDTQFF. Using reference TRBV9 and TRBJ2-1 for the parts outside the CDR3, the full variable domain is DSGVTQTPKHLITATGQRVTLRCSPRSGDLSVYWYQQSLDQGLQFLIQYYNGEERAKGNILERFSAQQFPDLHSELNLSSLELGDSALYFCASSVSGMVGDTQFFGPGTRLTVL.

This chain joins TRBV7-8 and TRBJ2-7; weak D call: TRBD2 (5 bases). Looked up from germline, CDR1 is SGHVS and CDR2 is FQNEAQ. CDR3 size: 15 residues. Trimming removed 1 base at V and 2 bases at J, with 12 bases between. The CDR3 DNA is TGTGCCAGCAGCTTAGTGTTTGGGGAGACCTACGAGCAGTACTTC. Amino acid sequence: CASSLVFGETYEQYF.

This chain links TRBV19 with TRBJ2-5; 13 bases match TRBD2. With V trimmed by 3 bases and J by 2 bases, 0 bases remained unmatched. Germline V lookup: CDR1 LNHDA, CDR2 SQIVND (reference sequence). The CDR3 runs to 15 residues. The CDR3 DNA is TGTGCCAGTAGTATGACTAGCGGGGGGCAAGAGACCCAGTACTTC. It translates to CASSMTSGGQETQYF.

The sample holds one count of this clone. The V call is TRBV7-2, the J call TRBJ2-5, with TRBD2 matching over 11 bases. Trimming removed 1 base from V and 7 bases from J; junction bases left unmatched: 8. The CDR3 contains 16 residues. Germline V lookup: CDR1 SGHTA, CDR2 FQGNSA. The CDR3 region has the DNA TGTGCCAGCAGCTTAGGCCTAGCGGGGGGCCACGGGACCCAGTACTTC. It encodes CASSLGLAGGHGTQYF.

In this sample, this clone turned up once. The DNA of the CDR3 is TGCGCAAGCTACAGGGATAACACCGGGGAGCTGTTTTTT. Translation gives CASYRDNTGELFF. V gene TRBV5-1 combines with J gene TRBJ2-2, with D possibly matching TRBD1 (6 bases). Per germline, CDR1 SGHRS and CDR2 YFSETQ. This CDR3 has 13 amino acids. The complete variable domain, with remaining parts taken from reference TRBV5-1 and TRBJ2-2, reads KAGVTQTPRYLIKTRGQQVTLSCSPISGHRSVSWYQQTPGQGLQFLFEYFSETQRNKGNFPGRFSGRQFSNSRSEMNVSTLELGDSALYLCASYRDNTGELFFGEGSRLTVL.

The chain combines TRBV18 with TRBJ2-3, with D possibly matching TRBD2 (5 bases). The length of the CDR3 is 15 residues. Germline-derived CDR1 and CDR2 are KGHSH and LQKENI. V lost 1 base, J lost 3 bases, and 11 bases lay in between. The CDR3 DNA is TGTGCCAGCTCACCACAGCGCACGGGGACAGATACGCAGTATTTT. Translating it yields CASSPQRTGTDTQYF. Full variable domain (missing parts from reference TRBV18 and TRBJ2-3): NAGVMQNPRHLVRRRGQEARLRCSPMKGHSHVYWYRQLPEEGLKFMVYLQKENIIDESGMPKERFSAEFPKEGPSILRIQQVVRGDSAAYFCASSPQRTGTDTQYFGPGTRLTVL.

The table lists this clone with a few counts. V and J are TRBV27 and TRBJ2-7, with 9 positions matching TRBD1. J gave up 1 base and V 6 bases, and 7 bases lay outside the gene matches. The CDR3 contains 15 residues. Germline V gene data show CDR1 as MNHEY and CDR2 as SMNVEV (reference sequence). The CDR3 spells CASRERDRVSYEQYF. CDR3 sequence (DNA): TGTGCCAGCAGGGAACGGGACAGGGTGTCCTACGAGCAGTACTTC.

For this clone: Other DNA sequences in the same sample also yield this CDR3. The CDR3 region has the DNA TGCGCCAGCAGTTTGTGGACGGGAAGCAATCAGCCCCAGCATTTT. It codes for CASSLWTGSNQPQHF. The rearrangement links TRBV5-1 to TRBJ1-5; D is undetermined. The CDR3 spans 15 residues. Trimming removed 5 bases at V and 1 base at J, with 13 bases between. Germline V CDR1 and CDR2: SGHRS, YFSETQ. Combining the CDR3 with reference TRBV5-1 and TRBJ1-5 gives the whole variable domain KAGVTQTPRYLIKTRGQQVTLSCSPISGHRSVSWYQQTPGQGLQFLFEYFSETQRNKGNFPGRFSGRQFSNSRSEMNVSTLELGDSALYLCASSLWTGSNQPQHFGDGTRLSIL.

The chain carries TRBV30 and TRBJ2-7, with a possible D match to TRBD1 (6 bases). V dropped 1 base and J dropped 5 bases, with 12 bases sitting between them. This CDR3 contains 13 residues. From germline, CDR1 is GTSNPN and CDR2 SVGIG (reference sequence). DNA for the CDR3: TGTGCCTGGAGTGCGTGGGGGCGACACGAGCAGTACTTC. Translating it yields CAWSAWGRHEQYF.

This chain joins TRBV5-1 and TRBJ2-7; a weak D match, TRBD2 (6 bases). CDR3 length equals 13 residues. The V and J ends lost 6 bases and 0 bases respectively, with 10 bases between them. Germline CDR1 SGHRS, CDR2 YFSETQ. CDR3 bases: TGCGCCAGCAACACCGGGGGCTCCTACGAGCAGTACTTC. It is translated as CASNTGGSYEQYF. The whole variable domain, remainder taken from reference TRBV5-1 and TRBJ2-7, is KAGVTQTPRYLIKTRGQQVTLSCSPISGHRSVSWYQQTPGQGLQFLFEYFSETQRNKGNFPGRFSGRQFSNSRSEMNVSTLELGDSALYLCASNTGGSYEQYFGPGTRLTVT.

This clone was found once. V is TRBV5-1 and J is TRBJ2-1, with 8 bases identical to TRBD1. The V gene's germline CDR1 is SGHRS and CDR2 YFSETQ. V shed 1 base, J shed 2 bases, and the junction held 5 bases outside the gene matches. The CDR3 contains 16 residues. This CDR3 reads CASSLTGQVTYNEQFF. CDR3 nucleotides: TGCGCCAGCAGCTTGACGGGACAGGTAACCTACAATGAGCAGTTCTTC.

J is TRBJ1-1 and V is TRBV23-1, with a possible D match to TRBD1 (6 bases). TRBV23-1 belongs to the ORF category, with a function that is uncertain. The CDR3 has 17 residues. The V gene lost 7 bases and the J gene lost 0 bases, with 21 bases spanning the gap. CDR3 region: CASTTLPGDIMNTEAFF. CDR3 in DNA: TGCGCCAGCACCACACTCCCCGGGGACATCATGAACACTGAAGCTTTCTTT.

On this clone itself: In the same sample, other DNA sequences code for this CDR3. The chain employs TRBV5-1 and TRBJ1-2; TRBD1 aligns across 7 bases. The CDR3 consists of 14 residues. The germline V gene encodes CDR1 SGHRS and CDR2 YFSETQ. Trimming at V came to 2 bases and at J to 2 bases, leaving 3 bases not matched to a gene. The CDR3 DNA reads TGCGCCAGCAGCTTAGACAGGGCAAACTATGGCTACACCTTC. Its translation is CASSLDRANYGYTF.